This TCR beta chain was captured by sequencing in a study of beta chain features in type 1 diabetes. About the research overall: Over all samples combined, more than 90,000,000 sorted cells were examined. General observations from the study: There was a moderate but significant shortening of TCRB CDR3s in all four CD4+ subsets of Type 1 diabetes patients.

Investigators reverse transcribed all isolated RNA, so they sequenced expressed TCRB transcripts. TCRdb's table, derived via immunoSEQ multiplex PCR, lists solely in-frame clones and lacks some. The sample lists under 850,000 clones, roughly 13% occurring once. A note on this clone: Its target is not known.

This TCR came from a man aged 18 to 29 with type 1 diabetes. The specimen was naive CD4+ T cells from blood.

The CDR3 DNA reads TGTGCCAGCAGCTTAGCACAGGACTCTAATGAGCAGTTCTTC. It translates to CASSLAQDSNEQFF. The chain carries TRBV7-9 and TRBJ2-1; D may correspond to TRBD1 or TRBD2 (5 bases each). The V gene's germline CDR1 is SEHNR and CDR2 FQNEAQ (reference sequence). V was pared by 0 bases and J by 7 bases, with 10 bases between. The CDR3 totals 14 residues.